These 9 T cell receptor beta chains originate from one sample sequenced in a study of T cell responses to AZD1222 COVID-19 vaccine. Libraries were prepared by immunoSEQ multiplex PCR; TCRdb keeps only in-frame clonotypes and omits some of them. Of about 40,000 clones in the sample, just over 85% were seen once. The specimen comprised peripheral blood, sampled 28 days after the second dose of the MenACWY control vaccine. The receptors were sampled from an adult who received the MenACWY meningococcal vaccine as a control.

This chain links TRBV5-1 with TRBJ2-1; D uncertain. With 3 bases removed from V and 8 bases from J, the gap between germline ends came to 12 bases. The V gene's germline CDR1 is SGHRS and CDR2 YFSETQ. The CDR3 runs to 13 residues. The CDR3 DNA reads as TGCGCCAGCAGCTGGACCCCGGGCCATGAGCAGTTCTTC. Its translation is CASSWTPGHEQFF.

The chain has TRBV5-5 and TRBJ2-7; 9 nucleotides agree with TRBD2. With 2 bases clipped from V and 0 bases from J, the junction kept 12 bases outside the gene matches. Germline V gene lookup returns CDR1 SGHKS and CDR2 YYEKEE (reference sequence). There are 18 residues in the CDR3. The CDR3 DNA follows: TGTGCCAGCAGCTTACGAATTGTGGCTAGCGGGAACTCCTACGAGCAGTACTTC. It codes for CASSLRIVASGNSYEQYF.

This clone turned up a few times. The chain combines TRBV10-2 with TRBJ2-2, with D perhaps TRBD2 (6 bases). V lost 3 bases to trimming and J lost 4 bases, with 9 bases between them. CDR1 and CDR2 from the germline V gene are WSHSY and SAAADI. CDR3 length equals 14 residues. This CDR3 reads CASSDPAGTGELFF. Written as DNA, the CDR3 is TGCGCCAGCAGTGATCCAGCGGGCACCGGGGAGCTGTTTTTT.

CDR3 sequence: CATSKGGTKRVPNSPLHF. DNA of the CDR3: TGTGCCACCAGCAAGGGCGGTACCAAGAGGGTTCCTAATTCACCCCTCCACTTT. The chain is built from TRBV15 and TRBJ1-6; D is ambiguous. The CDR3 consists of 18 residues. The germline gives CDR1 LNHNV, CDR2 YYDKDF (reference sequence). Trimming took 4 bases from V and 6 from J, leaving 22 bases between them.

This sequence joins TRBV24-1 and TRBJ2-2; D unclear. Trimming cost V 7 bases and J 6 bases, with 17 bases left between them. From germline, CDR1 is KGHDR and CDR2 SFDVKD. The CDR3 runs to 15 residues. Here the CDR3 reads CATRAEAAGSGELFF. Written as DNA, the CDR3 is TGTGCCACCAGGGCCGAGGCAGCCGGGTCCGGGGAGCTGTTTTTT.

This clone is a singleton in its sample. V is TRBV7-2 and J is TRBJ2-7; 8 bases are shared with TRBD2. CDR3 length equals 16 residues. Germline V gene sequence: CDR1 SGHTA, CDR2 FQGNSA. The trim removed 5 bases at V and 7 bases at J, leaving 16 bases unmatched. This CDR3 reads CASSRRSGSLTGEQYF. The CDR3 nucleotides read TGTGCCAGCAGCAGAAGGAGCGGGAGTCTAACGGGAGAGCAGTACTTC.

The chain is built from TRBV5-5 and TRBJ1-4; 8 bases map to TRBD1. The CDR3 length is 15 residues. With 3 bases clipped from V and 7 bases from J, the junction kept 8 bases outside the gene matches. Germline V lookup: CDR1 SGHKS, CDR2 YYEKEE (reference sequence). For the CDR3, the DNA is TGTGCCAGCAGCTCAACCGGGACAGGAGCTGAAAAACTGTTTTTT. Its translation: CASSSTGTGAEKLFF.

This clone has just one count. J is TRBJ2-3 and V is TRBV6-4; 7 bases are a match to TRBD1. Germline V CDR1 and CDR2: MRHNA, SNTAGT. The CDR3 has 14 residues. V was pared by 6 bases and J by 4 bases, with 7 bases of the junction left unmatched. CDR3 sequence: CASSHLGGADTQYF. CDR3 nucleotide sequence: TGTGCCAGCAGCCATCTAGGGGGCGCAGATACGCAGTATTTT.

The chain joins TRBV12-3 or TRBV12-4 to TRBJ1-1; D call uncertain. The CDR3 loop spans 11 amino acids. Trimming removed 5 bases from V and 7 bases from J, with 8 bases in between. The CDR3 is CASSPGIEAFF. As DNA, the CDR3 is TGTGCCAGCAGTCCCGGGATTGAAGCTTTCTTT.